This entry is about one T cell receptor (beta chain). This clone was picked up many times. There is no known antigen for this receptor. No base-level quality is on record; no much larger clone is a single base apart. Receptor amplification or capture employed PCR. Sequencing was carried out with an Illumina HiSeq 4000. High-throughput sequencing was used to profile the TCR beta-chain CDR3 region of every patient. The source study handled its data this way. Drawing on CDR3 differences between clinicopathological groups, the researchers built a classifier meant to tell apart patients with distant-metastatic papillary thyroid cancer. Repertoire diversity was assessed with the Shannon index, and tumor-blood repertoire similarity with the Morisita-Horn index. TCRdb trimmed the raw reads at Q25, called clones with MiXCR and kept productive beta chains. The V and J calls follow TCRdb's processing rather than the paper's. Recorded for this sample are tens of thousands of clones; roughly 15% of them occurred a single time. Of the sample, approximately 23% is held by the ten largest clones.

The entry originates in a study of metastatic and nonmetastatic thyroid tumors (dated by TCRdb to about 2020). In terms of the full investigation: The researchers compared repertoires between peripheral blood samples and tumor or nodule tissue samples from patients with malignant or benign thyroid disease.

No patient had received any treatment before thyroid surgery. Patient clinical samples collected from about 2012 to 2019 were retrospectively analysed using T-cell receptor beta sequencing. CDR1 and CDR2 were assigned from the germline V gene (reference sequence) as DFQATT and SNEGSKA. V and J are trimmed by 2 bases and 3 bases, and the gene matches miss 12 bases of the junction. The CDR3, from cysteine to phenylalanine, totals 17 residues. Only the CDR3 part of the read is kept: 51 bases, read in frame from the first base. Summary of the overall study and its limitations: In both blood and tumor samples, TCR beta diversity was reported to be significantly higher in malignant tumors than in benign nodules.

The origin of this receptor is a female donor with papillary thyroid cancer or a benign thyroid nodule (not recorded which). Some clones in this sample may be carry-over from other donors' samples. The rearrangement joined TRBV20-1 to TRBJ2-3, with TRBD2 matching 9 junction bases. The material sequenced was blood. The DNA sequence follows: TGCAGTGCTAGAAACCCAGCGGGAGGCCTCGTAACAGATACGCAGTATTTT. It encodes CSARNPAGGLVTDTQYF.